The 5 T cell receptor beta chains given below trace back to one sample, sequenced in a study of blood T cell repertoires in COVID-19. Repertoires were generated with immunoSEQ multiplex PCR, while TCRdb's copy carries only in-frame clones and drops some. This sample has about 92,000 clones, with around nine tenths found just once. Sequenced material: peripheral blood. These receptors originate from a woman aged 55-70 years with COVID-19, enrolled during active disease.

CDR3 sequence: CATSPYSQGTEQFF. CDR3 DNA: TGTGCCACCAGCCCCTACTCCCAGGGGACCGAGCAGTTCTTC. V gene TRBV15 combines with J gene TRBJ2-1; a weak D match, TRBD1 (6 bases). The CDR3 is made up of 14 amino acids. The germline gives CDR1 LNHNV, CDR2 YYDKDF (reference sequence). Deletions cut 5 bases from V and 10 bases from J, with 18 bases between.

This chain uses TRBV27 with TRBJ2-7, with 9 positions matching TRBD1. Germline loops: CDR1 MNHEY, CDR2 SMNVEV (reference sequence). This CDR3 has 15 amino acids. J lost 2 bases, V lost 1 base, and 3 bases had no gene match. The CDR3 sequence is CASSLWDRVAYEQYF. DNA for the CDR3: TGTGCCAGCAGTTTATGGGACAGGGTGGCCTACGAGCAGTACTTC.

The chain carries TRBV10-3 and TRBJ2-6, with 7 bases lining up with TRBD1. CDR1 is ENHRY and CDR2 is SYGVKD in the germline V gene. This CDR3 is 17 amino acids long. Trimming cost V 2 bases and J 1 base; bases outside gene matches: 5. The CDR3, as DNA: TGTGCCATCAGTGAGAAAACAGGGGCGTCTGGGGCCAACGTCCTGACTTTC. This encodes CAISEKTGASGANVLTF.

As DNA, the CDR3 is TGTGCCAGCAGCCCCGCTCAGATTTCACCCCTCCACTTT. Encoded protein: CASSPAQISPLHF. The chain combines TRBV3-1 (or the pseudogene TRBV3-2) with TRBJ1-6; D not certain. Looked up from germline, CDR1 is LGHDT and CDR2 is YNNKEL (reference sequence). The CDR3 loop spans 13 amino acids. V shed 4 bases and J shed 9 bases, with 10 bases lying between them.

This sequence joins TRBV7-2 and TRBJ1-2; D is uncertain. The ends were cut back, 5 bases at V and 4 bases at J, with 14 bases in the middle. The CDR3 sequence is 14 residues long. Germline-derived CDR1 and CDR2 are SGHTA and FQGNSA. The CDR3 DNA follows: TGTGCCAGCAGCCTCCCCAACGGGGTCTATGGCTACACCTTC. It is translated as CASSLPNGVYGYTF.